A selection of T cell receptor beta chains follows, all from one sample in a study of shared clonotypes between healthy human individuals. TCRdb's copy holds only in-frame clones and misses some; the assay was immunoSEQ multiplex PCR. There are fewer than 2.5 million clones in the sample; roughly 93% occur only once, and about 0.38% lies in the top ten. The specimen was naive CD4+ T cells from PBMCs. The receptor set was obtained from a man aged 18-30 years in good health. Some clones in this sample may be carry-over from other donors' samples. CDR3s include the opening cysteine and the closing phenylalanine or tryptophan. D genes are given only for firm matches. The listing skips clone size in some rows; elsewhere it reads once, few, many or a size class.

abundance	d_gene	v_gene	j_gene	CDR3nt	CDR3aa
NA	NA	TRBV7-9	TRBJ1-2	TGTGCCAGCAGCTTAAGGGACCCCTACTATGGCTACACCTTC	CASSLRDPYYGYTF
NA	NA	TRBV20-1	TRBJ2-7	TGCAGTGCTAGGGCCGAGGACGAGCAGTACTTC	CSARAEDEQYF
NA	NA	TRBV6-1	TRBJ1-3	TGTGCCAGCTCTGGAAACACCATATATTTT	CASSGNTIYF
NA	NA	TRBV15	TRBJ1-1	TGTGCCACCAGCAGAGATGGTTCACGTAGGAACACTGAAGCTTTCTTT	CATSRDGSRRNTEAFF
NA	NA	TRBV28	TRBJ1-5	TGTGCCAGCAGTTTGGCCCCCGGGGGATATGGGGCTTTACAGCCCCAGCATTTT	CASSLAPGGYGALQPQHF
NA	TRBD1	TRBV25-1	TRBJ2-7	TGTGCCAGTCGACAGGGGGCGATCTACGAGCAGTACTTC	CASRQGAIYEQYF
once	NA	TRBV6-5	TRBJ2-7	TGTGCCAGCAGTTACTTAGGCGCCGTGTCCCCTTACTTC	CASSYLGAVSPYF
NA	NA	TRBV5-4	TRBJ2-2	TGTGCCAGCAGCTCCCGCGGTACTAACACCGGGGAGCTGTTTTTT	CASSSRGTNTGELFF
once	NA	TRBV12-2	TRBJ2-3	TGTGCAAGTCGCTTAGGGGTCACAGATACGCAGTATTTT	CASRLGVTDTQYF
NA	TRBD1	TRBV2	TRBJ1-5	TGTGCCAGCAGCGCCGGGACAGAGCTAAATCAGCCCCAGCATTTT	CASSAGTELNQPQHF
NA	NA	TRBV7-8	TRBJ2-2	TGTGCCAGCAGCTTCTCAATTACCGGGGAGCTGTTTTTT	CASSFSITGELFF
NA	NA	TRBV28	TRBJ1-4	TGTGCCAGCATAAAGGGGGGAGGGAAGGAAAAACTGTTTTTT	CASIKGGGKEKLFF
once	TRBD2	TRBV28	TRBJ2-3	TGTGCCAGCAGTATTAGCGGGGGGGGCACAGATACGCAGTATTTT	CASSISGGGTDTQYF
NA	TRBD2	TRBV29-1	TRBJ2-3	TGCAGCGTGAGTGTAGCGGGCTGGGCAGATACGCAGTATTTT	CSVSVAGWADTQYF
NA	TRBD1	TRBV5-6	TRBJ1-5	TGTGCCAGCAGCCGGGGGGACAGAGATCAGCCCCAGCATTTT	CASSRGDRDQPQHF
NA	NA	TRBV7-3	TRBJ1-2	TGTGCCAGCAGTCCCGGGAGGCCCTCGGAGGGGAACTATGGCTACACCTTC	CASSPGRPSEGNYGYTF
NA	NA	TRBV5-1	TRBJ1-1	TGCGCCAGCAGCGTAGCGACAGGCGCTGAAGCTTTCTTT	CASSVATGAEAFF
NA	NA	TRBV7-2	TRBJ1-5	TGTGCCAGCAGCTTAATGACCGGCGGCAATCAGCCCCAGCATTTT	CASSLMTGGNQPQHF
NA	TRBD2	TRBV5-1	TRBJ2-1	TGCGCCAGCAGCTTGAATCCAGCGGGAGTGGACTACAATGAGCAGTTCTTC	CASSLNPAGVDYNEQFF
NA	NA	TRBV28	TRBJ2-3	TGTGCCAGCAGTCCCCGGGGGGCGGAGGGCACAGATACGCAGTATTTT	CASSPRGAEGTDTQYF
NA	TRBD2	TRBV6-4	TRBJ2-2	TGTGCCAGCAGACGACTAGCGGGAGCGACCACCGGGGAGCTGTTTTTT	CASRRLAGATTGELFF
NA	NA	TRBV28	TRBJ1-1	TGTGCCAGCAGTACGGTGGGGAGCGGCCTTGAAGCTTTCTTT	CASSTVGSGLEAFF
NA	NA	TRBV6-5	TRBJ1-2	TGTGCCAGCAGTTACGGGGGAAACTATGGCTACACCTTC	CASSYGGNYGYTF
NA	NA	TRBV10-3	TRBJ2-1	TGTGCCATCAGTGAGCCTGGGACAAACAATGAGCAGTTCTTC	CAISEPGTNNEQFF
NA	TRBD2	TRBV6-1	TRBJ2-2	TGTGCCAGCATACGGGAGGGCGGGACCACCGGGGAGCTGTTTTTT	CASIREGGTTGELFF
NA	NA	TRBV7-3	TRBJ2-3	TGTGCCAGCAGCCGGGACAAACTCACAGATACGCAGTATTTT	CASSRDKLTDTQYF
NA	NA	TRBV13	TRBJ1-2	TGTGCCAGCAGCTTAGGCTTAGGGGGTTCCTATGGCTACACCTTC	CASSLGLGGSYGYTF